The rows below give T cell receptor beta chains drawn from one sample of a study of cytomegalovirus exposure and HLA in healthy donors. Profiled with immunoSEQ multiplex PCR; TCRdb holds only in-frame clones, not every one. The sample has 150,000 to 200,000 clones, around 86% seen once. The sequencing input was PBMCs. These receptors were collected from a woman aged 18 to 35 in good health and CMV-seronegative. The CDR3 runs from the conserved cysteine through the conserved F or W. D genes are given only for firm matches. Clone size is not always given. Where it is, it says once, few, many or a class for expanded clones.

J | size | D | V | DNA | CDR3
TRBJ1-2 | . | TRBD1 | TRBV6-5 | TGTGCCAGCAGACAAGGACAGGGAGCGTATGGCTACACCTTC | CASRQGQGAYGYTF
TRBJ1-3 | once | TRBD1 | TRBV28 | TGTGCCAGCAGTAGACGGACAGGGGGCGTAAGAACTGGAAACACCATATATTTT | CASSRRTGGVRTGNTIYF
TRBJ2-7 | . | TRBD2 | TRBV5-1 | TGCGCCAGCAAAGATAGCGGGAGGGCCCTCGTCTACGAGCAGTACTTC | CASKDSGRALVYEQYF
TRBJ2-7 | . | . | TRBV10-3 | TGTGCCATCAGTGATTCAGGGGATTCCTACGAGCAGTACTTC | CAISDSGDSYEQYF
TRBJ2-7 | . | . | TRBV11-3 | TGTGCCAGCAGCTCCGGGACAAACTCCTACGAGCAGTACTTC | CASSSGTNSYEQYF
TRBJ2-5 | . | . | TRBV20-1 | TGCAGTGAGGGGACTGAAGAGACCCAGTACTTC | CSEGTEETQYF
TRBJ1-2 | . | . | TRBV18 | TGTGCCAGCTCACCAGCCCTCAGCGCGCTCTATGGCTACACCTTC | CASSPALSALYGYTF
TRBJ2-7 | . | . | TRBV5-4 | TGTGCCAGCAGCTTGGACGGGCCAGGGTATCCATCAGAGTTC | CASSLDGPGYPSEF
TRBJ2-1 | . | . | TRBV27 | TGTGCCAGCAGTCGGGACTTAAGCTCCTACAATGAGCAGTTCTTC | CASSRDLSSYNEQFF
TRBJ1-1 | . | . | TRBV30 | TGTGCCTGGTCCCCCGGGGACACTGAAGCTTTCTTT | CAWSPGDTEAFF
TRBJ1-1 | . | . | TRBV10-3 | TGTGCCATCAGTGAGTCGAAGCGGGGCCCCACTGAAGCTTTCTTT | CAISESKRGPTEAFF
TRBJ1-2 | once | . | TRBV4-1 | TGCGCCAGCAGCCAGGGAGAGGTGGAAAACGGCTACACCTTC | CASSQGEVENGYTF
TRBJ1-5 | . | TRBD1 | TRBV5-8 | TGTGCCAGCAGCAGGGGACAGATTAGCAATCAGCCCCAGCATTTT | CASSRGQISNQPQHF
TRBJ1-1 | few | . | TRBV30 | TGTGCCTGCGCGTTTCAGGGGTTGAACACTGAAGCTTTCTTT | CACAFQGLNTEAFF
TRBJ2-1 | few | . | TRBV6-4 | TGTGCCAGCAGCCCACTAGCTAATTCGGTCAATGAGCAGTTCTTC | CASSPLANSVNEQFF
TRBJ1-4 | . | TRBD1 | TRBV19 | TGTGCCAGTAGGAAGGTGACAGGGGGAGTCGAAAAACTGTTTTTT | CASRKVTGGVEKLFF
TRBJ1-5 | . | TRBD1 | TRBV19 | TGTGCCAGTACCACAGGGGGAGAATCGTATCAGCCCCAGCATTTT | CASTTGGESYQPQHF
TRBJ2-7 | . | TRBD2 | TRBV2 | TGTGCCAGCAGTGCTCTAGCGGGAGGAACCTACGAGCAGTACTTC | CASSALAGGTYEQYF
TRBJ2-1 | once | . | TRBV11-3 | TGTGCCAGCAGCTTCGACGGGACTCGTTACAATGAGCAGTTCTTC | CASSFDGTRYNEQFF
TRBJ2-1 | . | . | TRBV5-1 | TGCGCCAGCAGCTTTCTCGCGGGATATGAGCAGTTCTTC | CASSFLAGYEQFF
TRBJ2-3 | . | . | TRBV30 | TGTGCCTGGAGTGTACAATCTGATACGCAGTATTTT | CAWSVQSDTQYF
TRBJ1-1 | . | . | TRBV11-2 | TGTGCCAGCACCCAACTGGGGGGGAGTACTGAAGCTTTCTTT | CASTQLGGSTEAFF
TRBJ2-7 | . | TRBD2 | TRBV6-5 | TGTGCCAGCAGAAGACTAGCGGGAGTCGGAGAGCAGTACTTC | CASRRLAGVGEQYF
TRBJ2-7 | . | . | TRBV12-5 | TGTGCTAGTGGTTTGTCCTCCGGCTACGAGCAGTACTTC | CASGLSSGYEQYF
TRBJ2-7 | . | TRBD1 | TRBV27 | TGTGCCAGCAAGCGTGGACAGGGGGTCCAGTTACGGTACTTC | CASKRGQGVQLRYF
TRBJ1-1 | . | . | TRBV18 | TGTGCCAGCTCCGCTACGATTGTACAGGGAGAGACTGAAGCTTTCTTT | CASSATIVQGETEAFF
TRBJ1-1 | . | . | TRBV19 | TGTGCCAGTAGTATCCACAGTCTGACTGAAGCTTTCTTT | CASSIHSLTEAFF
TRBJ2-3 | . | . | TRBV6-5 | TGTGCCAGCAGGGCGGAAACCACAGATACGCAGTATTTT | CASRAETTDTQYF
TRBJ2-5 | . | TRBD2 | TRBV12-5 | TGTGCTAGTGGTCCCACCGGGACTAGCGGGGGGGCTCAGACCCAGTACTTC | CASGPTGTSGGAQTQYF
TRBJ1-2 | once | TRBD1 | TRBV7-9 | TGTGCCAGCAGCCTGAGTCCCGGGACAGGGTGGTATGGCTACACCTTC | CASSLSPGTGWYGYTF
TRBJ2-3 | . | . | TRBV11-3 | TGTGCCAGCAGCTTAGAATCAGATGACTCTAGCACAGATACGCAGTATTTT | CASSLESDDSSTDTQYF
TRBJ1-4 | . | . | TRBV9 | TGTGCCAGCAGCGTACGACAGGAGGCCGAAAAACTGTTTTTT | CASSVRQEAEKLFF
TRBJ2-3 | . | . | TRBV19 | TGTGCCAGTAGTGAGGGTACAGATACGCAGTATTTT | CASSEGTDTQYF